One sample yielded the 19 T cell receptor beta chains listed below, sequenced in a study of blood T cells in healthy people across ages. For the second PCR, which ran for about 6 to 11 cycles, a sample-barcoded 5' primer and a J-beta primer mix were used. Each CDR3 protein is one row after TCRdb ran MiXCR on the 5' RACE reads. The sample holds around 870,000 distinct CDR3 sequences, less than 35% seen once. The sample taken for sequencing was blood. The receptors shown here come from a woman older than 75 in good health.

This clonotype has at least ten counts. The V gene is TRBV2, the J gene TRBJ2-1; D unclear. V lost 6 bases and J lost 9, with 15 bases in between. This CDR3 has 13 amino acids. Germline V lookup: CDR1 SNHLY, CDR2 FYNNEI. For the CDR3, the DNA is TGTGCCAGCAGGTATCTAGATGTCACTGAGCAGTTCTTC. It is translated as CASRYLDVTEQFF.

This clonotype was seen more than once but under ten times. This chain uses TRBV12-3 or TRBV12-4 with TRBJ1-2; unclear D gene. V was trimmed by 0 bases and J by 1 base, leaving 15 bases between them. This CDR3 is built from 17 residues. The DNA of the CDR3 is TGTGCCAGCAGTTTAGCGCTAACGGGAGCGGGTAACTATGGCTACACCTTC. Its protein product is CASSLALTGAGNYGYTF.

Of note for this clonotype: This clone may be a read error of a much larger clone one base away. V usage is TRBV6-1 and J usage is TRBJ2-3; TRBD2 matches at 13 bases. The CDR3 sequence is 17 residues long. CDR1 is MNHNS and CDR2 is SASEGT in the germline V gene. Unmatched junction bases numbered 10, after V lost 5 bases and J lost 5 bases. CDR3 sequence (DNA): TGTGCCAGCAGTCTTAGGACTAGCGGGGGTACCCGAGATACGCAGTATTTT. This gives the protein CASSLRTSGGTRDTQYF.

This clonotype was counted ten times or more. This may come from a read error, since a much larger clone is one base off. The gene calls are TRBV6-5 and TRBJ2-5; 8 nucleotides match TRBD2. CDR1 and CDR2 (germline): MNHEY, SVGAGI. Germline trimming cut 2 bases from V and 6 bases from J; bases unmatched to any gene: 14. There are 17 residues in the CDR3. In DNA form, the CDR3 reads TGTGCCAGCAGTTACCGCATTACTAGCGGCGCTGGTCAGACCCAGTACTTC. Encoded protein: CASSYRITSGAGQTQYF.

The V and J genes are TRBV7-8 and TRBJ1-4, with D possibly matching TRBD1 (5 bases). Germline V gene data show CDR1 as SGHVS and CDR2 as FQNEAQ. Trimming removed 1 base from V and 8 bases from J, with 17 bases in between. CDR3 length equals 16 residues. CDR3 nucleotide sequence: TGTGCCAGCAGCTTAGATGGGACGGCTAAGAGGGAAAAACTGTTTTTT. It is translated as CASSLDGTAKREKLFF.

In its sample, this clonotype was seen many times. This chain links TRBV3-1 with TRBJ2-1; a possible D gene is TRBD2 (5 bases). The germline V gene has CDR1 LGHDT and CDR2 YNNKEL (reference sequence). The CDR3 sequence is 14 residues long. The V gene lost 3 bases and the J gene lost 5 bases, with 11 bases spanning the gap. This chain's CDR3 is CASSQNVGNNEQFF. CDR3 DNA: TGTGCCAGCAGCCAGAATGTCGGGAACAATGAGCAGTTCTTC.

V and J are TRBV7-2 and TRBJ1-5; D is perhaps TRBD1 (5 bases). The V end was cut by 4 bases, the J end by 2 bases, with 21 bases between. From germline, CDR1 is SGHTA and CDR2 FQGNSA. CDR3 length equals 18 residues. CDR3 region: CASSSKVRSRGGNQPQHF. In DNA, the CDR3 is TGTGCCAGCAGCTCAAAGGTCAGGTCTCGAGGGGGCAATCAGCCCCAGCATTTT.

The chain links TRBV7-6 to TRBJ2-1, with D perhaps TRBD2 (6 bases). CDR1 and CDR2 (germline): SGHVS, FNYEAQ. With 5 bases removed from V and 10 bases from J, the gap between germline ends came to 18 bases. The CDR3 has 14 amino acids. The CDR3: CASSPRGATYEQFF. The CDR3 DNA follows: TGTGCCAGCAGCCCCCGCGGGGCGACCTACGAGCAGTTCTTC. Looking up the rest from reference TRBV7-6 and TRBJ2-1 gives the full variable domain: GAGVSQSPRYKVTKRGQDVALRCDPISGHVSLYWYRQALGQGPEFLTYFNYEAQQDKSGLPNDRFSAERPEGSISTLTIQRTEQRDSAMYRCASSPRGATYEQFFGPGTRLTVL.

This clonotype was seen repeatedly, ten times or more. This chain joins TRBV7-2 and TRBJ1-5; 7 bases agree with TRBD1. The CDR3 length is 13 residues. V gave up 6 bases and J gave up 4 bases; unmatched junction bases: 3. Germline V gene sequence: CDR1 SGHTA, CDR2 FQGNSA. CDR3 sequence (DNA): TGTGCCAGCAGAACAGGGGCTAATCAGCCCCAGCATTTT. Its protein product is CASRTGANQPQHF.

Many counts were recorded for this clonotype. V usage is TRBV7-9 and J usage is TRBJ2-5; weak D call: TRBD2 (7 bases). Germline-derived CDR1 and CDR2 are SEHNR and FQNEAQ (reference sequence). The CDR3 is 14 amino acids. Trimming cost V 4 bases and J 4 bases, with 13 bases left between them. The CDR3 is CASSSRGGRETQYF. Here the CDR3 DNA reads TGTGCCAGCAGCTCCAGGGGAGGGAGAGAGACCCAGTACTTC.

The CDR3 here is CASGDEQYF. CDR3 nucleotides: TGTGCCAGCGGAGACGAGCAGTACTTC. The chain carries TRBV5-5 and TRBJ2-7; D unclear. The CDR3 consists of 9 residues. The V gene lost 7 bases and the J gene lost 5 bases, with 4 bases spanning the gap. Germline loops: CDR1 SGHKS, CDR2 YYEKEE (reference sequence).

Concerning this clonotype itself: This may stem from a read error, because a much larger clone lies one nucleotide away. The chain has TRBV6-5 and TRBJ2-1; TRBD1 matches at 7 bases. Matching the DNA end better, TRBJ2-7 makes the J call doubtful. Per germline, CDR1 MNHEY and CDR2 SVGAGI. The CDR3 has 14 amino acids. CDR3 nucleotide sequence: TGTGCCAGCAGGAGGACAGGCTCCTACAATGAGCAGTACTTC. As protein: CASRRTGSYNEQYF.

The chain carries TRBV7-2 and TRBJ1-1, with D tentatively TRBD1 (5 bases). V dropped 0 bases and J dropped 3 bases, with 11 bases sitting between them. In germline, CDR1 is SGHTA, CDR2 FQGNSA. This CDR3 spans 15 amino acids. In DNA, the CDR3 is TGTGCCAGCAGCTTAGCCGGGGGTGTACACACTGAAGCTTTCTTT. Translation: CASSLAGGVHTEAFF.

The genes are TRBV5-1 and TRBJ2-2; TRBD1 might be the D (7 bases). CDR3 length: 17 residues. The germline V gene encodes CDR1 SGHRS and CDR2 YFSETQ. Trimming removed 1 base at V and 3 bases at J, with 16 bases between. The CDR3 DNA sequence: TGCGCCAGCAGCTTGTCCGCAGGGGGGCTGGACACCGGGGAGCTGTTTTTT. It translates to CASSLSAGGLDTGELFF.

This clonotype was seen only a few times. The chain has TRBV18 and TRBJ2-5; 9 nucleotides line up with TRBD1. Germline V CDR1 and CDR2: KGHSH, LQKENI. The V and J ends lost 6 bases and 4 bases, in that order; junction bases with no gene match: 9. This CDR3 region has 15 residues. The CDR3 coding sequence is TGTGCCAGCTCCCCAGGTACAGGGGGCGGAGAGACCCAGTACTTC. Translating gives CASSPGTGGGETQYF.

The V gene is TRBV7-6, the J gene TRBJ2-1, with a weak D call TRBD1 (5 bases). Trimming took 7 bases from V and 8 from J, leaving 15 bases between them. This CDR3 spans 13 amino acids. Germline assignment: CDR1 SGHVS and CDR2 FNYEAQ. The CDR3 coding sequence is TGTGCCAGCAACCCCATAGGGGTTCATGAGCAGTTCTTC. Protein: CASNPIGVHEQFF. Full variable domain (rest looked up from reference TRBV7-6 and TRBJ2-1): GAGVSQSPRYKVTKRGQDVALRCDPISGHVSLYWYRQALGQGPEFLTYFNYEAQQDKSGLPNDRFSAERPEGSISTLTIQRTEQRDSAMYRCASNPIGVHEQFFGPGTRLTVL.

This clonotype has at least ten counts. The J gene is TRBJ2-5, the V gene TRBV6-2 or TRBV6-3; unclear D gene. V lost 1 base to trimming and J lost 3 bases, with 6 bases between them. Germline loops: CDR1 MNHEY, CDR2 SVGEGT. The CDR3 is 13 residues long. This chain's CDR3 is CASSYYNKETQYF. The CDR3 nucleotides read TGTGCCAGCAGTTACTACAACAAAGAGACCCAGTACTTC.

This clonotype was seen more than once but under ten times. One junction end disagrees with the germline gene, perhaps due to a read error. This chain links TRBV6-5 with TRBJ1-1; D gene uncertain. Germline-derived CDR1 and CDR2 are MNHEY and SVGAGI. The CDR3 length is 11 residues. In DNA form, the CDR3 reads TGTGCCAGCGTAGGAGTGACTGAAGTTTTCTTT. Its translation is CASVGVTEVFF.

CDR3 region: CAISENRDGEQYF. The CDR3 nucleotides are TGTGCCATCAGTGAAAACAGGGACGGCGAGCAGTACTTC. V and J are TRBV10-3 and TRBJ2-7; tentative D call: TRBD1 (6 bases). The germline CDR1 and CDR2 sequences are ENHRY and SYGVKD. Trimming took off 3 bases at V and 6 bases at J, with 12 bases between the two ends. The CDR3 is made up of 13 amino acids.